This is a list of T cell receptor beta chains from one sample in a study of blood T cell repertoires in COVID-19. The method was immunoSEQ multiplex PCR; TCRdb's version includes in-frame clones alone and lacks a portion of them. The repertoire holds around 160,000 clones, about 80% seen once, with about 11% in the top ten. Material: PBMCs or T cells enriched from blood (not recorded which). These receptors originate from a man aged 45-65 years who had recovered from COVID-19. The CDR3 runs from the conserved cysteine through the conserved F or W. Each record gives: J gene, V gene, CDR3 length, clone size, D gene, CDR3 protein, CDR3 DNA. D genes are given only for firm matches. Rows may omit the clone size; those that give it use once, few, many or a size class.

TRBJ2-7 TRBV18 15 once - CASSPTAGGMNEQYF TGTGCCAGCTCACCGACTGCGGGTGGGATGAACGAGCAGTACTTC
TRBJ2-1 TRBV4-1 16 few - CASSQVDLLTYNEQFF TGCGCCAGCAGCCAAGTAGACTTATTAACCTACAATGAGCAGTTCTTC
TRBJ1-4 TRBV19 14 - - CASSIVAGGEKLFF TGTGCCAGTAGTATAGTGGCAGGAGGAGAAAAACTGTTTTTT
TRBJ2-2 TRBV21-1 14 - - CASTSMDTTGELFF TGTGCCAGCACCTCTATGGACACTACCGGGGAGCTGTTTTTT
TRBJ1-1 TRBV5-1 15 - TRBD1 CASSWYRDRNTEAFF TGCGCCAGCAGCTGGTACCGGGACAGGAACACTGAAGCTTTCTTT
TRBJ1-1 TRBV6-1 13 few - CASSEARGTEAFF TGTGCCAGCAGTGAAGCGCGGGGCACTGAAGCTTTCTTT
TRBJ2-1 TRBV7-2 17 - - CASSLASRGLGVDEQFF TGTGCCAGCAGCTTAGCGTCAAGGGGACTGGGTGTGGATGAGCAGTTCTTC
TRBJ2-1 TRBV30 12 - TRBD2 CAWSVRGGEQFF TGTGCCTGGAGTGTACGCGGGGGGGAGCAGTTCTTC
TRBJ2-3 TRBV19 15 once - CASSPQLPTPYTQYF TGTGCCAGTAGTCCACAGCTCCCTACACCGTATACGCAGTATTTT
TRBJ2-7 TRBV12-2 16 - - CASRKTPWGGGYEQYF TGTGCAAGTCGCAAAACCCCGTGGGGAGGTGGCTACGAGCAGTACTTC
TRBJ2-3 TRBV7-3 15 - TRBD2 CASSILAGAADTQYF TGTGCCAGCAGCATACTAGCGGGAGCAGCAGATACGCAGTATTTT
TRBJ2-2 TRBV7-3 15 few - CASSLVAANTGELFF TGTGCCAGCAGCTTAGTTGCAGCGAACACCGGGGAGCTGTTTTTT
TRBJ2-2 TRBV29-1 14 few TRBD1 CSASRQGNTGELFF TGCAGCGCTTCGCGACAGGGGAACACCGGGGAGCTGTTTTTT
TRBJ2-7 TRBV3-1/TRBV3-2 14 - - CASSLQSPGGEQYF TGTGCCAGCAGCCTCCAATCCCCCGGGGGCGAGCAGTACTTC
TRBJ2-7 TRBV7-2 12 once - CASSSSGYEQYF TGTGCCAGCAGCTCGTCCGGCTACGAGCAGTACTTC
TRBJ1-1 TRBV6-5 15 - TRBD1 CASSHRGKPSTEAFF TGTGCCAGCAGTCACAGGGGGAAGCCGAGCACTGAAGCTTTCTTT
TRBJ1-4 TRBV10-3 11 once - CAISDSEKLFF TGTGCCATCAGTGACTCCGAAAAACTGTTTTTT
TRBJ2-1 TRBV11-2 14 - - CASSLRLGGNEQFF TGTGCCAGCAGCTTGCGTTTGGGGGGCAATGAGCAGTTCTTC
TRBJ1-1 TRBV7-3 14 - - CASSSLQGRDEAFF TGTGCCAGCAGCTCCCTCCAGGGAAGGGATGAAGCTTTCTTT
TRBJ2-2 TRBV7-9 12 - - CASSYKAGELFF TGTGCCAGCAGCTACAAAGCCGGGGAGCTGTTTTTT
TRBJ2-1 TRBV7-9 15 once TRBD2 CASSPSGRAYNEQFF TGTGCCAGCAGCCCTAGCGGGAGGGCCTACAATGAGCAGTTCTTC
TRBJ2-1 TRBV7-3 14 - - CASSRPGDSPEQFF TGTGCCAGCTCAAGGCCGGGGGACTCCCCTGAGCAGTTCTTC
TRBJ2-3 TRBV28 16 - TRBD2 CASSFGSGGHTDTQYF TGTGCCAGCAGTTTTGGAAGCGGGGGTCACACAGATACGCAGTATTTT
TRBJ2-3 TRBV6-4 15 once - CASSDSSSGTDTQYF TGTGCCAGCAGTGACTCTTCTAGCGGCACAGATACGCAGTATTTT